Listed here is a single TCR beta chain. The target of this receptor is not known. Base-call qualities are not available, and no considerably larger clone is one nucleotide away. This record belongs to a study of blood T cell repertoires in COVID-19 (dated by TCRdb to 2018 to 2020). About the full investigation: Collaborator samples came from the United States, Italy and Spain and covered acute and convalescent phases of COVID-19. The material from the prospective study consisted of cDNA or gDNA derived from T cells, B-cell-depleted T cells, or PBMCs. Deeply sampled blood TCRbeta repertoires from subjects exposed to, actively infected with, or recovered from COVID-19 were included in the dataset. A freely available public database, intended as a resource for researchers studying the immune response to SARS-CoV-2, is where the repertoires were released. The samples were drawn from the first 160 participants of the ongoing ImmuneRACE study and from 1,254 subjects provided by 6 global collaborators. The sample metadata nearly always contained a de-identified subject ID, COVID-19 status, age in years and sex. Where available, HLA class I and class II types were obtained from metadata supplied by the sample provider rather than from assay-based typing. What the study reported, not specific to this receptor: How much clinical and demographic metadata was included differed by source and by participant, and the metadata was provided uncurated.

In Seattle, one collaborating source enrolled patients while the infection was active and tracked those patients longitudinally over the course of disease. Whole blood was collected in K2EDTA tubes by collaborating institutions according to the institutions' own protocols. For TCRbeta analysis, collaborators shipped samples as frozen whole blood, isolated PBMCs, or DNA extracted from either of those sample types. The immunoSEQ Assay, a bias-controlled multiplex PCR, was used to amplify TCRbeta CDR3 regions from genomic DNA. In the original analysis: The number of nucleated cells in each sample was estimated from the amplification of reference gene primers within the assay. To quantify the absolute abundance of each unique TCRbeta CDR3 rearrangement, sequence reads were collapsed and filtered. For each sample, productive Simpson clonality was calculated as the square root of Simpson's diversity index across productive rearrangements. TCRdb holds this immuneACCESS table with in-frame rearrangements only. Some clones are missing; in checked studies, unresolved V genes explain under half, and the rest has no known cause. V, J and clone size derive from that table, while D and trimming were established from the DNA sequence. This sample is represented by 30,000 to 40,000 clones; roughly 70% of them were singletons. The biggest ten clones account for over 9.5% of the sample.

The CDR3 starts with the cysteine, ends with the phenylalanine, and has 15 residues. Of all the DNA, just the CDR3 is kept, 45 bases in frame from base 1. The germline V gene yields SGHDT for CDR1 and YYEEEE for CDR2. V loses 0 bases at its end and J loses 3 bases; junction bases beyond the gene matches: 4. This sequence uses TRBV5-6 and TRBJ2-7, with 9 middle bases fitting TRBD2. The receptor was isolated from a man between 70 and 80 years old with COVID-19, enrolled during active disease. The sequencing sample was made of peripheral blood. The nucleotide sequence reads as follows: TGTGCCAGCAGCTTGGGCGGGGGGGCTTTCTACGAGCAGTACTTC. Its translation is CASSLGGGAFYEQYF.